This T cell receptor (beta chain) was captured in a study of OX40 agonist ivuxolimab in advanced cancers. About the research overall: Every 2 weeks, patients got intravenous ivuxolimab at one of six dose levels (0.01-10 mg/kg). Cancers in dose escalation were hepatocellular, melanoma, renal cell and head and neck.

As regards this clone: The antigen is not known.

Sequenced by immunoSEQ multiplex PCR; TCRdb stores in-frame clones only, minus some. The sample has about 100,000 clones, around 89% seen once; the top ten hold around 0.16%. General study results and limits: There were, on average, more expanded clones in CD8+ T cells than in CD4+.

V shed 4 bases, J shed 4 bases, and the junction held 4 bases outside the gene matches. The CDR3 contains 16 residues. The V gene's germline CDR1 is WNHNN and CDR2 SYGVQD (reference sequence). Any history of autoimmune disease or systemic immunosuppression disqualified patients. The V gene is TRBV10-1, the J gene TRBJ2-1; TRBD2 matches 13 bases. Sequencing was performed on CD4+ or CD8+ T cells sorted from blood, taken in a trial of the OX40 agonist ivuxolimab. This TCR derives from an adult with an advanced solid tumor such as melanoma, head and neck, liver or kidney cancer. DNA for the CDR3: TGCGCCAGCAGTGGGACTAGCGGGGGAAATTACAATGAGCAGTTCTTC. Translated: CASSGTSGGNYNEQFF.